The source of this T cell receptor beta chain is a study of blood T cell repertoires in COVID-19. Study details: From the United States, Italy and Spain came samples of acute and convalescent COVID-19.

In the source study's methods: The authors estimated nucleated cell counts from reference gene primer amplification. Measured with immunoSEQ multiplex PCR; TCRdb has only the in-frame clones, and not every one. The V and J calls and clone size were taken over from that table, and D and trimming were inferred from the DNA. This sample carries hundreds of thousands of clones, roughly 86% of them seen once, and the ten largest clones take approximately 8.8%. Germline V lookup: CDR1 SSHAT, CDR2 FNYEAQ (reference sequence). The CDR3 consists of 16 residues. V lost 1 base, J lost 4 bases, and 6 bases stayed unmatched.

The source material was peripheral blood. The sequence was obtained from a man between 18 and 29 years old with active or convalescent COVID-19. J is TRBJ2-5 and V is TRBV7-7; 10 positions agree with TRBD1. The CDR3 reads CASSLGGTGVGETQYF. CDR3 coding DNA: TGTGCCAGCAGCTTAGGGGGGACAGGGGTGGGAGAGACCCAGTACTTC.